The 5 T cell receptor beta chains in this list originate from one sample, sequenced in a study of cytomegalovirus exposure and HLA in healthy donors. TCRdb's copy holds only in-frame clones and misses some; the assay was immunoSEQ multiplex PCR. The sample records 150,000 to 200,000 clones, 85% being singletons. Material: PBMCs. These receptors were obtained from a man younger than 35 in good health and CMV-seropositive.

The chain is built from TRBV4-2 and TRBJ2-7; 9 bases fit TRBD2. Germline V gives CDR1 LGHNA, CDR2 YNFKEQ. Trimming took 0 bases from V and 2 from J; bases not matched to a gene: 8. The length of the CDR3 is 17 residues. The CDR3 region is CASSQEGAAGGAYEQYF. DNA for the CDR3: TGTGCCAGCAGCCAAGAGGGGGCAGCGGGAGGAGCCTACGAGCAGTACTTC.

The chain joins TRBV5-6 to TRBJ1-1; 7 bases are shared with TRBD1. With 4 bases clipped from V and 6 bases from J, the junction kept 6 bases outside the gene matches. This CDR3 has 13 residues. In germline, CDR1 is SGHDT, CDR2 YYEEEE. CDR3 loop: CASSSAGTAEAFF. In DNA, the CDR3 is TGTGCCAGCAGCAGTGCCGGGACAGCTGAAGCTTTCTTT.

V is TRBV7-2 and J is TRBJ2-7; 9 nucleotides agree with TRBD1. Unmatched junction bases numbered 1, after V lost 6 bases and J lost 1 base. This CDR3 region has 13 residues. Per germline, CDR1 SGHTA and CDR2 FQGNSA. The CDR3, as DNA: TGTGCCAGCAGGGGACAGGGATCCTACGAGCAGTACTTC. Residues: CASRGQGSYEQYF.

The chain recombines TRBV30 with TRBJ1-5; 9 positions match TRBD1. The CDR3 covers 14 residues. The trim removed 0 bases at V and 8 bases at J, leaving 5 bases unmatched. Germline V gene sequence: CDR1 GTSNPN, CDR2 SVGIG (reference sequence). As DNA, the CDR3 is TGTGCCTGGAGTGTAGGGACAGGGACGGAGCCCCAGCATTTT. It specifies CAWSVGTGTEPQHF.

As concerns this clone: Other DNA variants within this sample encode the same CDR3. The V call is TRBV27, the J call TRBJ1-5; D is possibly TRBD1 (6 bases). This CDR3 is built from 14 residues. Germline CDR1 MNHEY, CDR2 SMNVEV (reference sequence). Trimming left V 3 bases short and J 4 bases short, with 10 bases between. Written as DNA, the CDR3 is TGTGCCAGCAGTTTGACAGGTTCGAATCAGCCCCAGCATTTT. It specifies CASSLTGSNQPQHF.